Following are 16 T cell receptor beta chains from one sample sequenced in a study of blood T cell repertoires in COVID-19. Sequencing was performed with immunoSEQ multiplex PCR; in TCRdb, only in-frame clones are kept and a portion is missing. The table has 130,000 to 150,000 clones, approximately 84% seen once. Sequenced: peripheral blood. Source of these receptors: a human donor with acute or convalescent COVID-19. The donor label of this sample is uncertain.

This clone was seen more than once but under ten times. This rearrangement joins TRBV5-1 to TRBJ1-2; D uncertain. This CDR3 is 15 amino acids long. Per the germline V gene, CDR1 is SGHRS and CDR2 is YFSETQ. V was shortened by 0 bases and J by 4 bases, with 13 bases between the two germline ends. The CDR3: CASSLGSGNLYGYTF. DNA of the CDR3: TGCGCCAGCAGCTTGGGATCCGGGAACCTCTATGGCTACACCTTC. Using reference TRBV5-1 and TRBJ1-2 for the parts outside the CDR3, the full variable domain is KAGVTQTPRYLIKTRGQQVTLSCSPISGHRSVSWYQQTPGQGLQFLFEYFSETQRNKGNFPGRFSGRQFSNSRSEMNVSTLELGDSALYLCASSLGSGNLYGYTFGSGTRLTVV.

This rearrangement joins TRBV2 to TRBJ1-6, with 9 bases lining up with TRBD1. The CDR3 loop spans 15 amino acids. J was trimmed by 7 bases and V by 6 bases; bases with no gene match: 7. The V gene's germline CDR1 is SNHLY and CDR2 FYNNEI. CDR3 nucleotide sequence: TGTGCCAGCAGGAGAGGGACAGGGACCAATTCACCCCTCCACTTT. Its translation is CASRRGTGTNSPLHF. Together with reference TRBV2 and TRBJ1-6, the CDR3 gives the full variable domain: EPEVTQTPSHQVTQMGQEVILRCVPISNHLYFYWYRQILGQKVEFLVSFYNNEISEKSEIFDDQFSVERPDGSNFTLKIRSTKLEDSAMYFCASRRGTGTNSPLHFGNGTRLTVT.

The chain joins TRBV6-5 to TRBJ1-1, with D possibly matching TRBD1 (5 bases). V was clipped by 7 bases and J by 0 bases, with 15 bases between them. The V gene's germline CDR1 is MNHEY and CDR2 SVGAGI. The CDR3 length is 15 residues. In nucleotides, the CDR3 is TGTGCCAGCAATCCAAGGAGGGGCATGAACACTGAAGCTTTCTTT. This gives the protein CASNPRRGMNTEAFF.

This chain links TRBV10-3 with TRBJ2-1; D is unclear. CDR1 and CDR2 from the germline V gene are ENHRY and SYGVKD. Between the trimmed V and J ends, which lost 4 bases and 7 bases, there was a span of 11 bases. CDR3 length equals 13 residues. The chain's CDR3 is CAISAPNKNEQFF. The CDR3 region has the DNA TGTGCCATCAGTGCACCAAACAAGAATGAGCAGTTCTTC.

V and J are TRBV18 and TRBJ2-1, with 7 bases aligning to TRBD1. Unmatched junction bases numbered 8, after V lost 4 bases and J lost 5 bases. Germline V gives CDR1 KGHSH, CDR2 LQKENI. CDR3 size: 15 residues. The CDR3 region is CASSRAGTEDNEQFF. DNA of the CDR3: TGTGCCAGCTCACGAGCCGGGACAGAAGACAATGAGCAGTTCTTC.

The chain is built from TRBV11-2 and TRBJ1-2; 9 bases fit TRBD1. Germline values: CDR1 SGHAT, CDR2 FQNNGV. J was trimmed by 7 bases and V by 5 bases; bases with no gene match: 11. The CDR3 loop spans 15 amino acids. CDR3 sequence (DNA): TGTGCCAGCAGCCGGGGGGGGACAGGGATCGCTGGCTACACCTTC. Translated, it gives CASSRGGTGIAGYTF.

The chain is built from TRBV20-1 and TRBJ1-4, with D hard to call. Germline CDR1 and CDR2: DFQATT and SNEGSKA (reference sequence). Deletions cut 3 bases from V and 2 bases from J, with 16 bases between. This CDR3 is built from 16 residues. The CDR3 DNA reads TGCAGTGCTAGTCAATTGGAAGAGGCTACTAATGAAAAACTGTTTTTT. This translates into CSASQLEEATNEKLFF.

The chain has TRBV19 and TRBJ2-1; the match to TRBD2 covers 14 bases. V shed 3 bases, J shed 5 bases, and the junction held 6 bases outside the gene matches. Germline V lookup: CDR1 LNHDA, CDR2 SQIVND (reference sequence). This CDR3 has 17 amino acids. The CDR3, as DNA: TGTGCCAGTAGTATCCGACTAGCGGGAGGGCCCGACAATGAGCAGTTCTTC. It translates to CASSIRLAGGPDNEQFF.

This chain links TRBV12-5 with TRBJ2-1; TRBD2 matches 7 bases. After removal of 8 bases from V and 2 bases from J, the junction contained 3 bases not matched to a gene. CDR1 is LGHNT, CDR2 FRNRAP, per germline. This CDR3 region has 13 residues. The CDR3, as DNA: TGTGCTAGTTCCGGGACTACCTACAATGAGCAGTTCTTC. Translation gives CASSGTTYNEQFF.

This chain uses TRBV19 with TRBJ1-4; no clear D gene. Germline values: CDR1 LNHDA, CDR2 SQIVND (reference sequence). The CDR3 length is 15 residues. Between the trimmed V and J ends, which lost 5 bases and 8 bases, there was a span of 18 bases. CDR3 protein: CASSSRAREREKLFF. Written as DNA, the CDR3 is TGTGCCAGTAGTTCCCGCGCGAGGGAAAGAGAAAAACTGTTTTTT.

This chain links TRBV30 with TRBJ1-6, with D unclear. This CDR3 has 15 amino acids. Germline V gives CDR1 GTSNPN, CDR2 SVGIG (reference sequence). V was clipped by 0 bases and J by 1 base, with 7 bases between them. CDR3 amino acids: CAWSVRESYNSPLHF. Written as DNA, the CDR3 is TGTGCCTGGAGTGTACGGGAATCCTATAATTCACCCCTCCACTTT. The variable domain in full, with the rest retrieved from reference TRBV30 and TRBJ1-6, is SQTIHQWPATLVQPVGSPLSLECTVEGTSNPNLYWYRQAAGRGLQLLFYSVGIGQISSEVPQNLSASRPQDRQFILSSKKLLLSDSGFYLCAWSVRESYNSPLHFGNGTRLTVT.

This clone was seen only once. This chain links TRBV25-1 with TRBJ2-7, with 7 nucleotides matching TRBD2. The CDR3 consists of 13 residues. J gave up 3 bases and V 10 bases, and 9 bases lay outside the gene matches. Germline CDR1 MGHDK, CDR2 SYGVNS. CDR3 sequence (DNA): TGTGCCAAGGCCGGGACTACAAACTACGAGCAGTACGTC. Its protein is CAKAGTTNYEQYV.

The chain carries TRBV28 and TRBJ1-4, with a weak D call TRBD1 (5 bases). The germline V gene has CDR1 MDHEN and CDR2 SYDVKM. The CDR3 is made up of 14 amino acids. Trimming took 7 bases from V and 6 from J, leaving 15 bases between them. CDR3: CASNNRGVYEKLFF. The CDR3 nucleotides are TGTGCCAGCAACAATCGGGGGGTGTATGAAAAACTGTTTTTT.

V gene TRBV28 combines with J gene TRBJ2-7; no clear D gene. This CDR3 has 13 residues. V was clipped by 10 bases and J by 1 base, with 14 bases between them. CDR1 and CDR2 from the germline V gene are MDHEN and SYDVKM. The CDR3 bases are TGTGCCATTCACACCCCCAGTTCCTACGAGCAGTACTTC. Translating it yields CAIHTPSSYEQYF.

The CDR3 sequence is CASSLGRTGASPLHF. The CDR3, as DNA: TGTGCCAGCAGCTTAGGGAGGACAGGCGCTTCACCCCTCCACTTT. The chain employs TRBV7-2 and TRBJ1-6; 7 bases align to TRBD1. Germline CDR1 is SGHTA and CDR2 is FQGNSA. The ends lost 1 base at V and 9 bases at J; junction bases unmatched: 6. This CDR3 has 15 residues.

The V call is TRBV3-1 (or the pseudogene TRBV3-2), the J call TRBJ1-1; possible D gene TRBD1, 6 bases. The CDR3 is 14 residues long. V was trimmed by 0 bases and J by 10 bases, leaving 15 bases between them. In germline, CDR1 is LGHDT, CDR2 YNNKEL (reference sequence). The CDR3 coding sequence is TGTGCCAGCAGCCAAGATCTTACAGGGTGGGGAGCTTTCTTT. Protein product: CASSQDLTGWGAFF.